This TCR beta chain was captured by sequencing in a study of blood T cells in healthy people across ages. Study-wide results and limits: When set beside aged donors, long-lived donors presented more naive CD4+ cells and higher diversity.

Details on this clonotype: Its antigen is still unknown.

A second PCR of about 7 to 11 cycles used a sample-barcoded 5' primer and a J-beta primer mix. Unique molecular identifiers of 12 random nucleotides labeled each cDNA. A single record per CDR3 protein comes from TCRdb applying MiXCR to the 5' RACE reads. Counted here are 1.5 million to 2 million distinct CDR3 sequences, roughly 30% occurring once; the ten biggest clones make up roughly 8%. From germline, CDR1 is SGHTA and CDR2 FQGNSA. The CDR3 is 15 amino acids. Trimming cost V 1 base and J 3 bases, with 13 bases left between them. Every donor gave 9 to 10 milliliters of peripheral blood. PBMCs were isolated at a quantity of at least 7 million per sample.

The chain uses TRBV7-2 and TRBJ2-7, with D possibly being TRBD1 (6 bases). The source is a woman between 25 and 40 years old in good health. The specimen was blood. In nucleotides, the CDR3 is TGTGCCAGCAGCTTAGGGGGGCCGAAGGGCTACGAGCAGTACTTC. This translates into CASSLGGPKGYEQYF. The entire variable domain, with the rest obtained from reference TRBV7-2 and TRBJ2-7, is as follows: GAGVSQSPSNKVTEKGKDVELRCDPISGHTALYWYRQSLGQGLEFLIYFQGNSAPDKSGLPSDRFSAERTGGSVSTLTIQRTQQEDSAVYLCASSLGGPKGYEQYFGPGTRLTVT.